This TCR beta chain derives from a study of cytomegalovirus exposure and HLA in healthy donors. Overall study findings and caveats: There were reportedly fewer N-insertions in an Asian-associated ancestry cluster than the approximately 600-donor mean, in a later analysis. Rare sequences made up most TCRs, while some public TCRs were found in many donors. Researchers counted approximately 160 TCR beta chains as cytomegalovirus-associated.

Note on this clone: Its antigen remains unknown.

The CDR3 consists of 14 residues. Germline CDR1 and CDR2: GTSNPN and SVGIG (reference sequence). V was trimmed by 3 bases and J by 7 bases, leaving 19 bases between them. 13 Jbeta primers and 60 Vbeta primers were used for the PCR. Libraries were prepared by immunoSEQ multiplex PCR; TCRdb keeps only in-frame clonotypes and omits some of them. The table shows about 96,000 clones, with approximately 72% occurring only once. The clonotype comes from a female donor in good health and CMV-seropositive. The sequenced sample consisted of PBMCs. This chain uses TRBV30 with TRBJ2-7, with a tentative D call TRBD1 (6 bases). As DNA, the CDR3 is TGTGCCTGGAGGGGCCCGGGGCCGAGGGGGGAGCAGTACTTC. Translation gives CAWRGPGPRGEQYF. The full variable domain, in which reference TRBV30 and TRBJ2-7 provide the parts outside the CDR3, is SQTIHQWPATLVQPVGSPLSLECTVEGTSNPNLYWYRQAAGRGLQLLFYSVGIGQISSEVPQNLSASRPQDRQFILSSKKLLLSDSGFYLCAWRGPGPRGEQYFGPGTRLTVT.